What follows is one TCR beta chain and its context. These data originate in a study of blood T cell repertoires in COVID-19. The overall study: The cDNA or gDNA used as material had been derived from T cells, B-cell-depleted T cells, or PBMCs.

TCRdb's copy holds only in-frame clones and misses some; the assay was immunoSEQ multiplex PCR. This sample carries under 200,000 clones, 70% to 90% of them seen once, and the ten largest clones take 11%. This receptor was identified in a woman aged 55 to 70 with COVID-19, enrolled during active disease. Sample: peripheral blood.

The CDR3 DNA is TGTGCCAGCACCCCCCGGGACAGGATCGGGGGATATTTT. The encoded protein is CASTPRDRIGGYF. The genes are TRBV12-3 or TRBV12-4 and TRBJ1-3; 8 positions match TRBD1. This CDR3 comprises 13 residues. V was clipped by 7 bases and J by 15 bases; unmatched bases: 14.